The 20 T cell receptor beta chains below come from one sample, sequenced in a study of CD8+ T cells in alopecia areata. Extracted from the samples, RNA was reverse transcribed into cDNA to serve as the sequencing template. Clones were sequenced by immunoSEQ multiplex PCR, and TCRdb holds only the in-frame ones, with some missing. The sample has about 140,000 clones, about three fifths seen once. Input material: CD4+ T cells sorted from blood. These receptors were taken from a human donor in good health.

V and J are TRBV7-8 and TRBJ1-5, with D unresolved. Germline V gene data show CDR1 as SGHVS and CDR2 as FQNEAQ. The CDR3 has 13 amino acids. Trimming cost V 10 bases and J 3 bases, with 13 bases left between them. CDR3 residues: CATALQSNQPQHF. The CDR3 DNA reads as TGTGCCACCGCTTTGCAGTCCAATCAGCCCCAGCATTTT.

This clone was seen a few times. V usage is TRBV6-5 and J usage is TRBJ2-2; D is ambiguous. Trimming took 6 bases from V and 2 from J, leaving 13 bases between them. The germline CDR1 and CDR2 sequences are MNHEY and SVGAGI. The CDR3 totals 15 residues. The CDR3 reads CASREEGINTGELFF. As DNA, the CDR3 is TGTGCCAGCAGAGAGGAAGGGATAAACACCGGGGAGCTGTTTTTT.

This chain joins TRBV2 and TRBJ2-1; D is possibly TRBD2 (6 bases). The V end was cut by 7 bases, the J end by 1 base, with 14 bases between. Germline V gene lookup returns CDR1 SNHLY and CDR2 FYNNEI. This CDR3 spans 15 amino acids. CDR3: CASKPRETSYNEQFF. The CDR3 DNA is TGTGCCAGCAAACCACGGGAGACGTCCTACAATGAGCAGTTCTTC. The variable domain in full, with the rest retrieved from reference TRBV2 and TRBJ2-1, is EPEVTQTPSHQVTQMGQEVILRCVPISNHLYFYWYRQILGQKVEFLVSFYNNEISEKSEIFDDQFSVERPDGSNFTLKIRSTKLEDSAMYFCASKPRETSYNEQFFGPGTRLTVL.

The chain employs TRBV10-3 and TRBJ2-7; TRBD2 aligns across 10 bases. Germline V lookup: CDR1 ENHRY, CDR2 SYGVKD. After removal of 6 bases from V and 6 bases from J, the junction contained 5 bases not matched to a gene. This CDR3 is built from 13 residues. CDR3: CAIRQPSGSEQYF. The CDR3 DNA reads TGTGCCATCAGGCAACCTAGCGGGAGCGAGCAGTACTTC.

In this sample, this clone turned up a few times. This chain joins TRBV29-1 and TRBJ2-3; 12 bases are a match to TRBD1. Unmatched junction bases numbered 7, after V lost 4 bases and J lost 5 bases. Looked up from germline, CDR1 is SQVTM and CDR2 is ANQGSEA. The length of the CDR3 is 15 residues. The chain's CDR3 is CSVGGTGGRRDTQYF. CDR3 coding DNA: TGCAGCGTTGGGGGGACAGGGGGCCGTCGAGATACGCAGTATTTT.

The rearrangement uses TRBV25-1 and TRBJ2-3; D is unresolved. The CDR3 contains 13 residues. Germline V gene data show CDR1 as MGHDK and CDR2 as SYGVNS. The ends were cut back, 7 bases at V and 1 base at J, with 9 bases in the middle. The CDR3 here is CASKPSGTDTQYF. The CDR3 DNA reads as TGTGCCAGCAAACCCAGCGGCACAGATACGCAGTATTTT. Variable domain in full (rest from reference TRBV25-1 and TRBJ2-3): EADIYQTPRYLVIGTGKKITLECSQTMGHDKMYWYQQDPGMELHLIHYSYGVNSTEKGDLSSESTVSRIRTEHFPLTLESARPSHTSQYLCASKPSGTDTQYFGPGTRLTVL.

The chain employs TRBV6-1 and TRBJ2-7; D remains ambiguous. Trimming took 6 bases from V and 5 from J, leaving 8 bases between them. The germline V gene encodes CDR1 MNHNS and CDR2 SASEGT. The CDR3 contains 11 residues. Here the CDR3 DNA reads TGTGCCAGCAGGGGTTTGAACGAGCAGTACTTC. It codes for CASRGLNEQYF.

CDR3 bases: TGTGCCTCGGGGGACCCCGCACGGACAGATACGCAGTATTTT. Translating gives CASGDPARTDTQYF. The J gene is TRBJ2-3, the V gene TRBV7-6; weak D call: TRBD2 (6 bases). There are 14 residues in the CDR3. V dropped 11 bases and J dropped 3 bases, with 18 bases sitting between them. Per the germline V gene, CDR1 is SGHVS and CDR2 is FNYEAQ.

This clone was detected only a few times. The genes are TRBV6-1 and TRBJ1-2; the match to TRBD1 covers 8 bases. The CDR3 is 15 residues long. J gave up 5 bases and V 5 bases, and 10 bases lay outside the gene matches. Germline CDR1 and CDR2: MNHNS and SASEGT. The CDR3 DNA sequence: TGTGCCAGCAGTACGGCAGGGGGCGCGACGTATGGCTACACCTTC. Its translation: CASSTAGGATYGYTF.

The chain recombines TRBV11-2 with TRBJ2-3; 7 nucleotides align to TRBD2. In germline, CDR1 is SGHAT, CDR2 FQNNGV. CDR3 length: 13 residues. Losses at the gene ends were 5 bases for V and 11 bases for J; bases not matched to a gene: 10. The CDR3 bases are TGTGCCAGCAGCCCCACGCGGGGCGGGAGGCAGTATTTT. Its translation is CASSPTRGGRQYF. The complete variable domain, with remaining parts taken from reference TRBV11-2 and TRBJ2-3, reads EAGVAQSPRYKIIEKRQSVAFWCNPISGHATLYWYQQILGQGPKLLIQFQNNGVVDDSQLPKDRFSAERLKGVDSTLKIQPAKLEDSAVYLCASSPTRGGRQYFGPGTRLTVL.

CDR3 DNA: TGTGCCAGCAGTTCCGAGGGCCGCACAGATACGCAGTATTTT. This translates into CASSSEGRTDTQYF. V usage is TRBV2 and J usage is TRBJ2-3, with D maybe TRBD2 (5 bases). The CDR3 consists of 14 residues. CDR1 SNHLY and CDR2 FYNNEI come from the germline V gene. Trimming cost V 5 bases and J 1 base, with 10 bases left between them.

The chain couples TRBV5-4 to TRBJ2-7, with 8 bases that match TRBD2. This CDR3 is 14 amino acids long. Germline CDR1 and CDR2: SGHNT and YYREEE (reference sequence). J lost 2 bases, V lost 5 bases, and 6 bases had no gene match. The CDR3 DNA is TGTGCCAGCAGTGAGCGGGGGAGGGCCTACGAGCAGTACTTC. It codes for CASSERGRAYEQYF.

The CDR3 reads CASRKGGAAETQYF. CDR3 bases: TGTGCCAGCAGAAAGGGTGGGGCGGCGGAGACCCAGTACTTC. V is TRBV6-5 and J is TRBJ2-5; tentative D call: TRBD1 (5 bases). The CDR3 sequence is 14 residues long. In germline, CDR1 is MNHEY, CDR2 SVGAGI. V was trimmed by 6 bases and J by 5 bases, leaving 16 bases between them.

The chain couples TRBV18 to TRBJ2-7; 8 nucleotides agree with TRBD2. V shed 5 bases and J 0 bases; nucleotides not matched to a gene: 6. Germline V CDR1 and CDR2: KGHSH, LQKENI. This CDR3 comprises 15 residues. CDR3 sequence: CASSTSGSSSYEQYF. The CDR3 DNA reads as TGTGCCAGCTCAACTAGCGGTTCGAGCTCCTACGAGCAGTACTTC.

The J gene is TRBJ1-1, the V gene TRBV18; 10 bases agree with TRBD1. Trimming at V came to 6 bases and at J to 0 bases, leaving 4 bases not matched to a gene. The CDR3 has 15 amino acids. Germline CDR1 KGHSH, CDR2 LQKENI. The DNA for the CDR3 is TGTGCCAGCTCGCTGGACAGGGGGATGAACACTGAAGCTTTCTTT. This sequence encodes CASSLDRGMNTEAFF.

V and J are TRBV30 and TRBJ2-1, with TRBD2 matching 13 bases. The CDR3 is 15 residues long. CDR1 is GTSNPN and CDR2 is SVGIG in the germline V gene (reference sequence). The trim removed 3 bases at V and 6 bases at J, leaving 5 bases unmatched. The CDR3 coding sequence is TGTGCCTGGAGCCCTACTAGCGGGAGGGCCAATGAGCAGTTCTTC. It yields the protein CAWSPTSGRANEQFF.

This clone appeared a few times. The chain combines TRBV29-1 with TRBJ1-2, with D hard to call. CDR1 is SQVTM, CDR2 ANQGSEA, per germline. V was clipped by 0 bases and J by 4 bases, with 9 bases between them. The CDR3 sequence is 13 residues long. CDR3 bases: TGCAGCGTTGAAGAACGTCGGGGCTATGGCTACACCTTC. It encodes CSVEERRGYGYTF.

This clone showed up just a few times. The chain recombines TRBV30 with TRBJ2-7; TRBD1 matches at 8 bases. Germline trimming cut 5 bases from V and 3 bases from J; bases unmatched to any gene: 9. Germline CDR1 and CDR2: GTSNPN and SVGIG (reference sequence). The CDR3 extends over 14 amino acids. The CDR3 is CAWGRGQGGYEQYF. CDR3 sequence (DNA): TGTGCCTGGGGCCGCGGACAGGGCGGCTACGAGCAGTACTTC.

The J gene is TRBJ1-1, the V gene TRBV18; maybe TRBD1 (6 bases). V was clipped by 4 bases and J by 1 base, with 10 bases between them. Germline CDR1 and CDR2: KGHSH and LQKENI. The CDR3 totals 14 residues. The DNA of the CDR3 is TGTGCCAGCTCACAAGAGACAGGGAACACTGAAGCTTTCTTT. This encodes CASSQETGNTEAFF.

CDR3 region: CASSFRTGVYEQYF. In DNA, the CDR3 is TGCGCCAGCAGCTTCCGGACAGGGGTCTACGAGCAGTACTTC. This sequence joins TRBV5-1 and TRBJ2-7; 9 bases are a match to TRBD1. The CDR3 has 14 amino acids. Per the germline V gene, CDR1 is SGHRS and CDR2 is YFSETQ. V was clipped by 2 bases and J by 3 bases; unmatched bases: 3.